The next 18 T cell receptor beta chains were all read from a single sample in a study of T cell changes during pregnancy in multiple sclerosis. Data came from immunoSEQ multiplex PCR; TCRdb stores just in-frame clones and leaves some out. The sample holds about 73,000 clones, 85% to 95% seen once. The sequenced sample was peripheral blood, obtained in the third trimester of pregnancy. These receptors were taken from a female donor in good health, enrolled as a control in a pregnancy study.

The V call is TRBV7-6, the J call TRBJ2-1, with TRBD2 identical over 10 bases. The trim removed 1 base at V and 7 bases at J, leaving 7 bases unmatched. The length of the CDR3 is 16 residues. Germline V gene lookup returns CDR1 SGHVS and CDR2 FNYEAQ. The CDR3 is CASSLEKAGGRNEQFF. The CDR3 bases are TGTGCCAGCAGCTTAGAGAAAGCGGGGGGGCGAAATGAGCAGTTCTTC.

CDR3 region: CASSNRGRTDTQYF. The CDR3 DNA follows: TGTGCCAGCAGCAACAGGGGACGCACAGATACGCAGTATTTT. The chain links TRBV5-6 to TRBJ2-3; 7 nucleotides match TRBD1. The V gene end was trimmed by 4 bases and the J gene end by 1 base; junction bases not matched to a gene: 3. Germline assignment: CDR1 SGHDT and CDR2 YYEEEE. The CDR3 contains 14 residues.

This chain links TRBV6-1 with TRBJ1-1, with no clear D. The CDR3 length is 11 residues. V lost 2 bases and J 6 bases, leaving 4 bases between the germline ends. Germline CDR1 is MNHNS and CDR2 is SASEGT. CDR3 sequence: CASSEYSEAFF. CDR3 sequence (DNA): TGTGCCAGCAGTGAATACTCTGAAGCTTTCTTT.

This chain connects TRBV19 to TRBJ1-1; 8 bases align to TRBD1. The CDR3 totals 11 residues. From germline, CDR1 is LNHDA and CDR2 SQIVND (reference sequence). The J segment lost 7 bases and the V segment lost 9 bases, leaving 4 bases of the junction unmatched. In DNA form, the CDR3 reads TGTGCCAGCACTGACAGGGGTGAAGCTTTCTTT. Amino acid sequence: CASTDRGEAFF.

This chain connects TRBV5-1 to TRBJ2-4; 9 bases are shared with TRBD2. This CDR3 has 14 amino acids. Trimming removed 3 bases from V and 5 bases from J; junction bases left unmatched: 3. CDR1 is SGHRS and CDR2 is YFSETQ in the germline V gene. CDR3 sequence reads: CASSSAGGQNIQYF. CDR3 in DNA: TGCGCCAGCAGCTCGGCGGGGGGGCAAAACATTCAGTACTTC.

The chain employs TRBV10-3 and TRBJ2-3; TRBD2 might be the D (7 bases). Deletions cut 6 bases from V and 2 bases from J, with 15 bases between. The CDR3 length is 15 residues. Germline-derived CDR1 and CDR2 are ENHRY and SYGVKD. CDR3 protein: CAIRGGGKITDTQYF. In DNA form, the CDR3 reads TGTGCCATCAGGGGCGGGGGCAAGATCACAGATACGCAGTATTTT.

This clone was seen only once. V and J are TRBV14 and TRBJ2-5; maybe TRBD1 (5 bases). Per the germline V gene, CDR1 is SGHDN and CDR2 is FVKESK. V dropped 0 bases and J dropped 5 bases, with 16 bases sitting between them. CDR3 size: 16 residues. The CDR3 bases are TGTGCCAGCAGCCAAGACTCCCGGCCGGCAGGGGAGACCCAGTACTTC. Its protein product is CASSQDSRPAGETQYF.

The rearrangement joins TRBV7-8 to TRBJ2-1; TRBD1 matches 9 bases. CDR1 and CDR2 (germline): SGHVS, FQNEAQ. The V gene end was trimmed by 4 bases and the J gene end by 2 bases; junction bases not matched to a gene: 6. This CDR3 spans 16 amino acids. In DNA, the CDR3 is TGTGCCAGCAGCTCCAGGACAGGGGCCCCCTACAATGAGCAGTTCTTC. Translating it yields CASSSRTGAPYNEQFF.

The rearrangement uses TRBV6-5 and TRBJ2-5; D is unresolved. CDR3 length equals 15 residues. Trimming shortened V by 6 bases and J by 0 bases, and 14 bases separated the two germline ends. Germline values: CDR1 MNHEY, CDR2 SVGAGI. In nucleotides, the CDR3 is TGTGCCAGCAGCACCATGCGGAGCCACCAAGAGACCCAGTACTTC. Encoded protein: CASSTMRSHQETQYF.

The table lists this clone with a count of one. The chain joins TRBV15 to TRBJ2-3; 7 bases agree with TRBD1. The trim removed 3 bases at V and 6 bases at J, leaving 9 bases unmatched. From germline, CDR1 is LNHNV and CDR2 YYDKDF (reference sequence). The CDR3 runs 15 residues. CDR3 region: CATSRWAGGLDTQYF. DNA of the CDR3: TGTGCCACCAGCAGGTGGGCAGGGGGATTGGATACGCAGTATTTT.

The rearrangement links TRBV19 to TRBJ1-2; 7 nucleotides agree with TRBD1. The length of the CDR3 is 17 residues. Germline trimming cut 4 bases from V and 7 bases from J; bases unmatched to any gene: 18. CDR1 is LNHDA and CDR2 is SQIVND in the germline V gene (reference sequence). CDR3 loop: CASSKASGTADYGGYTF. The CDR3 DNA reads as TGTGCCAGTAGTAAAGCCTCCGGGACAGCCGACTATGGTGGCTACACCTTC.

The gene calls are TRBV19 and TRBJ2-7, with TRBD1 matching over 9 bases. In germline, CDR1 is LNHDA, CDR2 SQIVND (reference sequence). The V and J ends lost 1 base and 6 bases, in that order; junction bases with no gene match: 7. This CDR3 is 15 amino acids long. The CDR3 bases are TGTGCCAGTAGTATAGGGACAGGGGTTGTGGTCGAGCAGTACTTC. This encodes CASSIGTGVVVEQYF.

The chain employs TRBV6-5 and TRBJ1-6; TRBD1 matches at 7 bases. There are 13 residues in the CDR3. Germline trimming cut 6 bases from V and 10 bases from J; bases unmatched to any gene: 6. Germline V gene data show CDR1 as MNHEY and CDR2 as SVGAGI. CDR3: CASRKTGESPLHF. CDR3 DNA: TGTGCCAGCAGAAAAACAGGGGAGTCACCCCTCCACTTT.

CDR3 bases: TGTGCCAGCAGCTCGGGACAGGGGAACAATCAGCCCCAGCATTTT. It codes for CASSSGQGNNQPQHF. The chain combines TRBV28 with TRBJ1-5; 10 bases match TRBD1. The junction had 5 bases not matched to a gene; V was cut back by 6 bases and J by 3 bases. This CDR3 comprises 15 residues. Looked up from germline, CDR1 is MDHEN and CDR2 is SYDVKM.

This rearrangement joins TRBV27 to TRBJ2-3, with 10 bases fitting TRBD2. Per the germline V gene, CDR1 is MNHEY and CDR2 is SMNVEV (reference sequence). After removal of 6 bases from V and 3 bases from J, the junction contained 9 bases not matched to a gene. This CDR3 has 16 residues. The CDR3 sequence: CASSHPISGGTDTQYF. The DNA for the CDR3 is TGTGCCAGCAGCCATCCGATTAGCGGGGGGACAGATACGCAGTATTTT.

This chain connects TRBV7-3 to TRBJ2-2; D might be TRBD2 (6 bases). CDR1 and CDR2 (germline): SGHTA, FQGTGA. The length of the CDR3 is 17 residues. V was clipped by 3 bases and J by 2 bases, with 16 bases between them. Here the CDR3 reads CASSFASRRANTGELFF. CDR3 nucleotides: TGTGCCAGCAGCTTTGCTAGCAGGAGGGCTAACACCGGGGAGCTGTTTTTT.

This clone has only one observation. The chain has TRBV5-1 and TRBJ2-5; TRBD1 is a possible D gene (6 bases). Germline CDR1 and CDR2: SGHRS and YFSETQ. CDR3 length: 14 amino acids. V lost 3 bases and J lost 4, with 13 bases in between. CDR3 amino acids: CASSSAQGVETQYF. CDR3 sequence (DNA): TGCGCCAGCAGCTCAGCACAGGGAGTAGAGACCCAGTACTTC.

The CDR3 bases are TGTGCCAGCAGCAAAAGGTTATGGGGACAGGACTCCTACGAGCAGTACTTC. Translated: CASSKRLWGQDSYEQYF. This chain links TRBV21-1 with TRBJ2-7; the table calls TRBD1, which could not be checked here. TRBV21-1 is a pseudogene segment. The CDR3 contains 17 residues.